This T cell receptor beta chain was obtained from a study of shared clonotypes between healthy human individuals. TCRdb keeps only in-frame clones here, not all; method: immunoSEQ multiplex PCR. This table holds about 1 million clones, roughly 80% found once. CD4+ cells underwent separation, giving CD45RA+ naive and CD45RA-negative memory subsets. In the case of this clone: Other DNA sequences in this sample translate to the same CDR3.

CDR1 is MNHEY, CDR2 SVGAGI, per germline. With 6 bases removed from V and 4 bases from J, the gap between germline ends came to 12 bases. The CDR3 runs to 13 residues. This chain connects TRBV6-5 to TRBJ1-2, with a weak D call TRBD1 (5 bases). The sequence derives from a man younger than 30 in good health. Sequencing input: memory CD4+ T cells sorted from blood. As to subset: CD45RA-negative fraction. The CDR3 bases are TGTGCCAGCAGGCCCGGGGACGTCTATGGCTACACCTTC. Encoded protein: CASRPGDVYGYTF.